These T cell receptor beta chains were read from a single sample in a study of blood T cell repertoires in COVID-19. TCRdb's copy holds only in-frame clones and misses some; the assay was immunoSEQ multiplex PCR. In the table there are 50,000 to 60,000 clones, almost 85% of which are singletons. Input material: peripheral blood. All receptors come from a human donor in a cohort sampled during active COVID-19. The CDR3 runs from the conserved cysteine through the conserved F or W. Fields, in order: J gene, D gene, clone size, V gene, CDR3 DNA, CDR3 protein. D genes are given only for firm matches. Size values are once, few and many counts, or a class for expanded clones, and some rows have none.

J: TRBJ2-1
D: TRBD2
size: NA
V: TRBV30
DNA: TGTGCCTCTACCTTGGGACTAGTAGTCAATGAGCAGTTCTTC
CDR3: CASTLGLVVNEQFF

J: TRBJ2-1
D: NA
size: NA
V: TRBV4-2
DNA: TGTGCCAGCAGCTCCAGGGCTAGTTCCTACAATGAGCAGTTCTTC
CDR3: CASSSRASSYNEQFF

J: TRBJ2-7
D: TRBD1
size: few
V: TRBV5-1
DNA: TGCGCCAGTGCCGGGACAGATTCCTACGAGCAGTACTTC
CDR3: CASAGTDSYEQYF

J: TRBJ1-1
D: NA
size: NA
V: TRBV30
DNA: TGTGCCTGGAGTGTACATCAGGGGCGTTCGAACACTGAAGCTTTCTTT
CDR3: CAWSVHQGRSNTEAFF

J: TRBJ2-7
D: TRBD2
size: NA
V: TRBV7-6
DNA: TGTGCCAGCAGCTTAACGGGAGGGCAAAGGGGCGGGATATACTCCTACGAGCAGTACTTC
CDR3: CASSLTGGQRGGIYSYEQYF

J: TRBJ2-3
D: TRBD2
size: NA
V: TRBV5-1
DNA: TGCGCCAGCAGCTTGGTGGCGGGAGTCACAGATACGCAGTATTTT
CDR3: CASSLVAGVTDTQYF

J: TRBJ2-3
D: TRBD2
size: NA
V: TRBV5-1
DNA: TGCGCCAGCAGCTTGACTAGCGGGAGCGCTAGCACAGATACGCAGTATTTT
CDR3: CASSLTSGSASTDTQYF

J: TRBJ2-1
D: TRBD2
size: once
V: TRBV9
DNA: TGTGCCAGCAGCTCCCCTATGATAGCGGGAGAGAATATCAATGAGCAGTTCTTC
CDR3: CASSSPMIAGENINEQFF

J: TRBJ2-7
D: TRBD1
size: NA
V: TRBV28
DNA: TGTGCCAGCAGCTCGACGACAGGGAAAATTTACGAGCAGTACTTC
CDR3: CASSSTTGKIYEQYF

J: TRBJ2-7
D: TRBD1
size: NA
V: TRBV23-1
DNA: TGCGCCAGCAGTCATCCTCCACGGACAGGAGACTACGAGCAGTACTTC
CDR3: CASSHPPRTGDYEQYF

J: TRBJ2-3
D: TRBD2
size: NA
V: TRBV7-3
DNA: TGTGCCAGCAGCCCCCAAGCGGGAGACTCCACAGATACGCAGTATTTT
CDR3: CASSPQAGDSTDTQYF

J: TRBJ2-7
D: NA
size: NA
V: TRBV30
DNA: TGTGCCTGGAGTCGCGGGACCTACGAGCAGTACTTC
CDR3: CAWSRGTYEQYF

J: TRBJ2-1
D: NA
size: few
V: TRBV7-3
DNA: TGTGCCAGCAGCCCCAGCCCGGGGGTTAGGAATGAGCAGTTCTTC
CDR3: CASSPSPGVRNEQFF

J: TRBJ2-7
D: NA
size: NA
V: TRBV5-6
DNA: TGTGCCAGCAGCCTAACTAGCTACGAGCAGTACTTC
CDR3: CASSLTSYEQYF

J: TRBJ1-4
D: NA
size: few
V: TRBV4-2
DNA: TGTGCCAGCAGCCAACAGGGTGGGACTCCCGCAACTAATGAAAAACTGTTTTTT
CDR3: CASSQQGGTPATNEKLFF

J: TRBJ2-1
D: TRBD2
size: NA
V: TRBV28
DNA: TGTGCCAGCAGGCCGACTAGCGGGAGAGGAAATGAGCAGTTCTTC
CDR3: CASRPTSGRGNEQFF

J: TRBJ2-3
D: NA
size: NA
V: TRBV10-1
DNA: TGCGCCAGCAGGGCACTGGAGGATACGCAGTATTTT
CDR3: CASRALEDTQYF

J: TRBJ2-2
D: NA
size: NA
V: TRBV12-3/TRBV12-4
DNA: TGTGCCAGCAGTTTAAGGAGGGAAGGGGAGCTGTTTTTT
CDR3: CASSLRREGELFF

J: TRBJ1-6
D: NA
size: NA
V: TRBV5-5
DNA: TGTGCCAGCACGCGGGGGACTTCACCCCTCCACTTT
CDR3: CASTRGTSPLHF

J: TRBJ2-7
D: NA
size: once
V: TRBV5-8
DNA: TGTGCCAGCAGCCCACAGGGGGGGCTAGCTCCTTCCTACGAGCAGTACTTC
CDR3: CASSPQGGLAPSYEQYF

J: TRBJ2-7
D: NA
size: NA
V: TRBV29-1
DNA: TGCAGCGCCGGACAGACCTACGAGCAGTACTTC
CDR3: CSAGQTYEQYF

J: TRBJ2-7
D: TRBD1
size: NA
V: TRBV3-1/TRBV3-2
DNA: TGTGCCAGCAGCCTCGGGACAGGGGCCTACGAGCAGTACTTC
CDR3: CASSLGTGAYEQYF

J: TRBJ2-7
D: TRBD1
size: NA
V: TRBV4-1
DNA: TGCGCCAGCAGCCAAGAGACAGGGTTCGAGCAGTACTTC
CDR3: CASSQETGFEQYF

J: TRBJ2-1
D: TRBD2
size: NA
V: TRBV7-3
DNA: TGTGCCAGCAGCTTAATAGGAGGGGCTAGCGGGAGACTCAATGAGCAGTTCTTC
CDR3: CASSLIGGASGRLNEQFF

J: TRBJ1-2
D: NA
size: NA
V: TRBV6-1
DNA: TGTGCCAGCAGTGAACGTCAGACTAACTATGGCTACACCTTC
CDR3: CASSERQTNYGYTF

J: TRBJ2-5
D: TRBD2
size: NA
V: TRBV18
DNA: TGTGCCAGCTCGCTTCTCCCGGGACTAGCCCTCCAAGAGACCCAGTACTTC
CDR3: CASSLLPGLALQETQYF

J: TRBJ2-7
D: TRBD2
size: NA
V: TRBV5-1
DNA: TGCGCCAGCAGCTTGCAGTCGACTAGCGAATCCTACGAGCAGTACTTC
CDR3: CASSLQSTSESYEQYF

J: TRBJ2-4
D: TRBD2
size: NA
V: TRBV6-5
DNA: TGTGCCAGCAGTAACTCGAGGCGGGGGGAGGACATTCAGTACTTC
CDR3: CASSNSRRGEDIQYF

J: TRBJ2-3
D: TRBD1
size: NA
V: TRBV11-2
DNA: TGTGCCAGCAGGGTCCCGGGACAGGGAACTCTAGTTACGCAGTATTTT
CDR3: CASRVPGQGTLVTQYF

J: TRBJ1-5
D: NA
size: few
V: TRBV6-5
DNA: TGTGCCAGCGTCCCGGGGTCGAACGGCAATCAGCCCCAGCATTTT
CDR3: CASVPGSNGNQPQHF

J: TRBJ1-2
D: NA
size: NA
V: TRBV7-3
DNA: TGTGCCAGCAGCTTAATGGCAGGGAACTATGGCTACACCTTC
CDR3: CASSLMAGNYGYTF

J: TRBJ2-2
D: TRBD1
size: few
V: TRBV5-4
DNA: TGTGCCAGCAGCTTGGCCTCGCAGGGGGACACCGGGGAGCTGTTTTTT
CDR3: CASSLASQGDTGELFF

J: TRBJ2-2
D: TRBD1
size: NA
V: TRBV28
DNA: TGTGCCAGCAGTTCCGGGGACAGGGTTGCCGGGGAGCTGTTTTTT
CDR3: CASSSGDRVAGELFF

J: TRBJ2-7
D: NA
size: few
V: TRBV4-2
DNA: TGTGCCAGCAGCCAGGCAGCGAGCTCCTACGAGCAGTACTTC
CDR3: CASSQAASSYEQYF

J: TRBJ1-2
D: NA
size: NA
V: TRBV30
DNA: TGTGCCTGGAGTGCGGGGGGTAACTATGGCTACACCTTC
CDR3: CAWSAGGNYGYTF

J: TRBJ2-6
D: NA
size: NA
V: TRBV29-1
DNA: TGCAGCGTTGATTTGGCAGGGGCAGGCTCTGGGGCCAACGTCCTGACTTTC
CDR3: CSVDLAGAGSGANVLTF

J: TRBJ2-3
D: TRBD1
size: NA
V: TRBV6-5
DNA: TGTGCCAGCACCCCAGGACAGGGCCCAGATACGCAGTATTTT
CDR3: CASTPGQGPDTQYF

J: TRBJ2-7
D: TRBD1
size: NA
V: TRBV7-3
DNA: TGTGCCAGCAGCCCGGATCCCGGGACAGGGGCCTACGAGCAGTACTTC
CDR3: CASSPDPGTGAYEQYF

J: TRBJ1-1
D: NA
size: NA
V: TRBV7-9
DNA: TGTGCCAGCAGCTTAGATAGTCGAGCTTTCTTT
CDR3: CASSLDSRAFF

J: TRBJ1-5
D: NA
size: few
V: TRBV7-9
DNA: TGTGCCAGCAGCTTAGAATCCCTGGGGGGGGTACGGTGGCAGCCCCAGCATTTT
CDR3: CASSLESLGGVRWQPQHF

J: TRBJ1-6
D: NA
size: few
V: TRBV19
DNA: TGTGCCAGTAGCCGGACAGATGGCTCCTATAATTCACCCCTCCACTTT
CDR3: CASSRTDGSYNSPLHF

J: TRBJ2-2
D: TRBD1
size: NA
V: TRBV7-3
DNA: TGTGCCAGCAGCTTAAATTTAGGGGGCGGAAGAACCGGGGAGCTGTTTTTT
CDR3: CASSLNLGGGRTGELFF

J: TRBJ2-3
D: NA
size: NA
V: TRBV28
DNA: TGTGCCAGCAGCCCGGGAGCAGGGCTCGCAGATACGCAGTATTTT
CDR3: CASSPGAGLADTQYF

J: TRBJ1-3
D: TRBD1
size: once
V: TRBV7-2
DNA: TGTGCCAGCAGCTTAGGGCAGGGGGACTCTGGAAACACCATATATTTT
CDR3: CASSLGQGDSGNTIYF

J: TRBJ2-7
D: NA
size: NA
V: TRBV28
DNA: TGTGCCAGCAGTTCCCCTGGGGGGGCCAACTACGAGCAGTACTTC
CDR3: CASSSPGGANYEQYF

J: TRBJ1-1
D: NA
size: once
V: TRBV5-1
DNA: TGCGCCAGCAGCTTGGGAGGGAACACTGAAGCTTTCTTT
CDR3: CASSLGGNTEAFF

J: TRBJ2-7
D: NA
size: NA
V: TRBV18
DNA: TGTGCCAGCTCCAGTCTCCAGGGGATTGGGAACGAGCAGTACTTC
CDR3: CASSSLQGIGNEQYF

J: TRBJ2-2
D: TRBD2
size: NA
V: TRBV7-3
DNA: TGTGCCAGCAGCCAAGTGGCGGGGGCGAACACCGGGGAGCTGTTTTTT
CDR3: CASSQVAGANTGELFF